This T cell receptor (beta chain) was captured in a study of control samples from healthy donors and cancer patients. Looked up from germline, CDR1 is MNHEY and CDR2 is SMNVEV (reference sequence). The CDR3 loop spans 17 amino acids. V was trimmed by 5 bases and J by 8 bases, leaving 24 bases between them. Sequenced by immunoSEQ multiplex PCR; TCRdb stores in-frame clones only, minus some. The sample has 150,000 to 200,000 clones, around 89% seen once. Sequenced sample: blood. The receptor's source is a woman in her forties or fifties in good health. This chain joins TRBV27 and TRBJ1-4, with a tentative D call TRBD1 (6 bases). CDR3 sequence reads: CASSNDLWGALREKLFF. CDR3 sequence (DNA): TGTGCCAGCAGTAATGACCTGTGGGGGGCGCTTCGGGAAAAACTGTTTTTT. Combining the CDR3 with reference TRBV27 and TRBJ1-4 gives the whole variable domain EAQVTQNPRYLITVTGKKLTVTCSQNMNHEYMSWYRQDPGLGLRQIYYSMNVEVTDKGDVPEGYKVSRKEKRNFPLILESPSPNQTSLYFCASSNDLWGALREKLFFGSGTQLSVL.